This record covers a single TCR beta chain. The antigen is not known. This sample is drawn from a study of early stage breast cancer tumors. Overall study: ER+/PR+/HER2- status applied to about 70% of the 16 invasive breast tumors. Seven or eight ER+/PR+/HER2- tumors were invasive ductal; a few were invasive lobular. Study-wide results and limits: Most shared enriched TCRB sequences were commonly generated ones. Tumors had roughly 2.4-fold higher T cell density and higher clonality than adjacent normal breast tissue.

The CDR3 length is 15 residues. Looked up from germline, CDR1 is LGHNT and CDR2 is FRNRAP. Losses at the gene ends were 4 bases for V and 0 bases for J; bases not matched to a gene: 3. TCRdb's copy holds only in-frame clones and misses some; the assay was immunoSEQ multiplex PCR. This sample yields around 60,000 clones, of which around 80% are seen a single time; more than 3% belongs to the top ten. The J gene is TRBJ1-1, the V gene TRBV12-5; 9 bases line up with TRBD1. The sequenced sample was blood. The sequence was collected from a person aged 25 to 40 with breast cancer. CDR3 in amino acids: CASGSRTGVNTEAFF. CDR3 DNA: TGTGCTAGTGGTTCCCGGACAGGGGTGAACACTGAAGCTTTCTTT.